This TCR beta chain was found in a study of blood T cell repertoires in COVID-19. The CDR3 consists of 13 residues. Germline CDR1 is SNHLY and CDR2 is FYNNEI. V lost 6 bases and J lost 5, with 11 bases in between. This clone was counted a single time. This table comes from immunoSEQ multiplex PCR, and its TCRdb copy is limited to in-frame clones, with some not included. The data hold 150,000 or so clones, with 80% to 90% observed a single time. The sequence was obtained from a man at least 80 years old with acute or convalescent COVID-19. The sample comprised peripheral blood. The rearrangement links TRBV2 to TRBJ1-5, with TRBD1 as a possible D gene (6 bases). CDR3 DNA: TGTGCCAGCAGCCGGGACAACGATCAGCCCCAGCATTTT. It translates to CASSRDNDQPQHF. Using reference TRBV2 and TRBJ1-5 for the parts outside the CDR3, the full variable domain is EPEVTQTPSHQVTQMGQEVILRCVPISNHLYFYWYRQILGQKVEFLVSFYNNEISEKSEIFDDQFSVERPDGSNFTLKIRSTKLEDSAMYFCASSRDNDQPQHFGDGTRLSIL.